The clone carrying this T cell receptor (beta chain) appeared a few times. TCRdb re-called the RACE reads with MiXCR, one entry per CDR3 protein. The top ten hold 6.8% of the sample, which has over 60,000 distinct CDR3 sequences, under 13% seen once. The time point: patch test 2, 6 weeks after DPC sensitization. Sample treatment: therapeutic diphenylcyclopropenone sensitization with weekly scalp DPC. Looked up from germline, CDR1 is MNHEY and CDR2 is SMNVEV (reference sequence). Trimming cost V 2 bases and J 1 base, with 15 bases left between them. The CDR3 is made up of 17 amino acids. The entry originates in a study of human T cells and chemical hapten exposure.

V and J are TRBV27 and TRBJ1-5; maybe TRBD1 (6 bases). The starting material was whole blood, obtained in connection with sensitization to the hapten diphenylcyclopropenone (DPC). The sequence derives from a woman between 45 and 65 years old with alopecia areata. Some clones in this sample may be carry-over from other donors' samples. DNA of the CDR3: TGTGCCAGCAGTTTAGAATCTCCACAGGGAAGCAATCAGCCCCAGCATTTT. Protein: CASSLESPQGSNQPQHF.